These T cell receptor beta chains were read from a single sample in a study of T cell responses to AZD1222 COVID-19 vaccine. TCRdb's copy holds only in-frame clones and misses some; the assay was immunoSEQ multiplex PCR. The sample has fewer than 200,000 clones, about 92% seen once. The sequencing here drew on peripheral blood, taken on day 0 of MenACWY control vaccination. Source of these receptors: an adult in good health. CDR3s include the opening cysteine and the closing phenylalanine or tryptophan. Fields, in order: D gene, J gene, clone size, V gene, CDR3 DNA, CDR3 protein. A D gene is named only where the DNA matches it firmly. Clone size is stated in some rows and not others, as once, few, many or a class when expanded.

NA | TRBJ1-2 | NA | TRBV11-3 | TGTGCCAGCAGCGGGCCCAGGGGAGTCTATGGCTACACCTTC | CASSGPRGVYGYTF
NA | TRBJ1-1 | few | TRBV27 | TGTGCCAGCAGATCATACAGTATGAACACTGAAGCTTTCTTT | CASRSYSMNTEAFF
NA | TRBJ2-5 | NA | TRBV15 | TGTGCCACCAGCAGAGACGGCCGGGACCCCTTGTGGACCCAGTACTTC | CATSRDGRDPLWTQYF
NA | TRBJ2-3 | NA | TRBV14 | TGTGCCAGCAGCAAAGAAGATACGCAGTATTTT | CASSKEDTQYF
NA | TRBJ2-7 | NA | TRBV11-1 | TGTGCCAGCAGCTTATCCGGGATATTGGGCTACGAGCAGTACTTC | CASSLSGILGYEQYF
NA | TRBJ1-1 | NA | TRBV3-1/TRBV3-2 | TGTGCCAGCAGCTTAAAGCTCTCCACTGAAGCTTTCTTT | CASSLKLSTEAFF
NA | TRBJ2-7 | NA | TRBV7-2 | TGTGCCAGCAGTTTGGAGGGGCCGGTCAGGGAGCAGTACTTC | CASSLEGPVREQYF
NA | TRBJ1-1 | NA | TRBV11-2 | TGTGCCAGCAGCTTAGCGAGGGCCAGGGACACTGAAGCTTTCTTT | CASSLARARDTEAFF
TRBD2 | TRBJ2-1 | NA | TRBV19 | TGTGCCAGTAGTATAAGCGGGAGGGCGCCATACAATGAGCAGTTCTTC | CASSISGRAPYNEQFF
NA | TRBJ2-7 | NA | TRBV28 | TGTGCCAGCAGTTTTGTAGGGCCCGTCGTCGACGAGCAGTACTTC | CASSFVGPVVDEQYF
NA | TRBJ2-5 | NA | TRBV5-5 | TGTGCCAGCAGCTTGGAGAGCCTGAGCCAAGAGACCCAGTACTTC | CASSLESLSQETQYF